This T cell receptor beta chain was documented in a study of blood T cell repertoires in COVID-19. Across the study: Samples came from the United States, Italy and Spain, spanning acute and convalescent COVID-19.

This CDR3 contains 11 residues. Trimming took 7 bases from V and 11 from J; bases not matched to a gene: 7. The germline V gene encodes CDR1 MDHEN and CDR2 SYDVKM. In the original processing: Amplification of reference gene primers was used by the study to estimate nucleated cell counts. Clones were sequenced by immunoSEQ multiplex PCR, and TCRdb holds only the in-frame ones, with some missing. V and J calls plus clone size are reproduced from that table; the DNA served to infer D and trimming. Here the sample spans about 120,000 clones, more than 75% being singletons. Seattle researchers signed up patients amid active infection and tracked them longitudinally.

Sequencing was carried out using peripheral blood. The V gene is TRBV28, the J gene TRBJ1-1; 7 bases map to TRBD1. This TCR came from a woman aged 70 to 79 with COVID-19, enrolled during active disease. The CDR3 region has the DNA TGTGCCAGCACCCAGACAGGGCTGGCTTTCTTT. It yields the protein CASTQTGLAFF.